This entry lists 26 T cell receptor beta chains sequenced from one sample in a study of shared clonotypes between healthy human individuals. Sequencing was performed with immunoSEQ multiplex PCR; in TCRdb, only in-frame clones are kept and a portion is missing. The repertoire holds hundreds of thousands of clones, with less than 80% as singletons. Input material: memory CD4+ T cells sorted from blood. Documented subset: CD45RA-negative fraction. The receptors were sampled from a woman in her 30s in good health.

The chain employs TRBV5-1 and TRBJ2-5, with 11 bases fitting TRBD2. The J segment lost 0 bases and the V segment lost 4 bases, leaving 2 bases of the junction unmatched. CDR3 size: 15 residues. The germline V gene encodes CDR1 SGHRS and CDR2 YFSETQ. As DNA, the CDR3 is TGCGCCAGCAGCCGTAGCGGGAGGGACCAAGAGACCCAGTACTTC. The encoded protein is CASSRSGRDQETQYF.

The V and J genes are TRBV6-1 and TRBJ2-1; 9 positions match TRBD2. The V segment lost 7 bases and the J segment 6 bases; nucleotides outside the gene matches: 7. Germline V gene data show CDR1 as MNHNS and CDR2 as SASEGT. This CDR3 spans 14 amino acids. DNA of the CDR3: TGTGCCAGCACGGCGGGAGGGTTGGGCAATGAGCAGTTCTTC. It translates to CASTAGGLGNEQFF.

The chain combines TRBV4-1 with TRBJ1-2; D is possibly TRBD1 (6 bases). V dropped 0 bases and J dropped 7 bases, with 21 bases sitting between them. CDR1 MGHRA and CDR2 YSYEKL come from the germline V gene. The CDR3 consists of 17 residues. The DNA of the CDR3 is TGCGCCAGCAGCCAAGATTCGCCGCCCAGGGGACCGGGTGGCTACACCTTC. Translating it yields CASSQDSPPRGPGGYTF.

The CDR3, as DNA: TGCGCCAGCAGACGTGGACAGGTGGGAACTTACGAGCAGTACTTC. It specifies CASRRGQVGTYEQYF. The V and J genes are TRBV4-1 and TRBJ2-7; 7 bases fit TRBD1. Germline lookup yields CDR1 MGHRA and CDR2 YSYEKL. This CDR3 is 15 amino acids long. The V gene end was trimmed by 6 bases and the J gene end by 4 bases; junction bases not matched to a gene: 12.

The J gene is TRBJ2-2, the V gene TRBV5-6; perhaps TRBD1 as D (6 bases). Germline values: CDR1 SGHDT, CDR2 YYEEEE. Between the trimmed V and J ends, which lost 3 bases and 1 base, there was a span of 13 bases. The CDR3 loop spans 16 amino acids. CDR3 coding DNA: TGTGCCAGCAGCTACTCCGGGACAAGGAACACCGGGGAGCTGTTTTTT. Protein: CASSYSGTRNTGELFF.

Worth noting for this clone: Other DNA sequences from this sample encode an identical CDR3 as well. The chain couples TRBV19 to TRBJ2-7; 7 bases agree with TRBD1. This CDR3 is 13 amino acids long. V shed 4 bases and J 2 bases; nucleotides not matched to a gene: 2. The germline gives CDR1 LNHDA, CDR2 SQIVND (reference sequence). The CDR3 reads CASSRGTAYEQYF. CDR3 bases: TGTGCCAGTAGTAGGGGGACAGCCTACGAGCAGTACTTC.

The table lists this clone with a few counts. The chain has TRBV19 and TRBJ2-3, with 7 bases lining up with TRBD2. Germline V CDR1 and CDR2: LNHDA, SQIVND (reference sequence). V dropped 6 bases and J dropped 2; count of bases not matched to a gene: 2. The CDR3 has 13 residues. The CDR3 spells CASRKRDTDTQYF. In nucleotides, the CDR3 is TGTGCCAGTAGGAAGCGGGACACAGATACGCAGTATTTT.

CDR3 sequence (DNA): TGTGCCAGCAGCGAACAAGTCTCTGGGGCCAACGTCCTGACTTTC. It yields the protein CASSEQVSGANVLTF. The chain joins TRBV28 to TRBJ2-6; D is unclear. CDR3 length equals 15 residues. Trimming took off 6 bases at V and 0 bases at J, with 9 bases between the two ends. Germline V CDR1 and CDR2: MDHEN, SYDVKM.

The chain recombines TRBV2 with TRBJ2-2; 7 bases are shared with TRBD2. The length of the CDR3 is 14 residues. Germline V gives CDR1 SNHLY, CDR2 FYNNEI. J lost 1 base, V lost 7 bases, and 3 bases had no gene match. The CDR3 reads CASKASGNTGELFF. Here the CDR3 DNA reads TGTGCCAGCAAGGCTAGCGGGAACACCGGGGAGCTGTTTTTT.

The rearrangement uses TRBV7-2 and TRBJ1-2; TRBD1 aligns across 8 bases. The CDR3 is made up of 15 amino acids. Germline loops: CDR1 SGHTA, CDR2 FQGNSA. The V gene end was trimmed by 5 bases and the J gene end by 5 bases; junction bases not matched to a gene: 10. DNA for the CDR3: TGTGCCAGCAGCCCAGCCCAGGGGGCGCGGTATGGCTACACCTTC. Amino acid sequence: CASSPAQGARYGYTF. The full variable domain, with the rest looked up from reference TRBV7-2 and TRBJ1-2, is GAGVSQSPSNKVTEKGKDVELRCDPISGHTALYWYRQSLGQGLEFLIYFQGNSAPDKSGLPSDRFSAERTGGSVSTLTIQRTQQEDSAVYLCASSPAQGARYGYTFGSGTRLTVV.

The chain carries TRBV6-5 and TRBJ2-2; D is ambiguous. Germline V lookup: CDR1 MNHEY, CDR2 SVGAGI. V was pared by 5 bases and J by 3 bases, with 10 bases between. This CDR3 spans 14 amino acids. The CDR3 sequence is CASSQTGHTGELFF. CDR3 nucleotides: TGTGCCAGCAGTCAAACGGGTCACACCGGGGAGCTGTTTTTT.

This sequence joins TRBV28 and TRBJ2-3; D is undetermined. The CDR3 spans 13 residues. The germline CDR1 and CDR2 sequences are MDHEN and SYDVKM. Trimming shortened V by 2 bases and J by 6 bases, and 9 bases separated the two germline ends. In DNA form, the CDR3 reads TGTGCCAGCAGTTTAATGTGGGGTGATACGCAGTATTTT. Its protein product is CASSLMWGDTQYF.

This clone was counted ten times or more. The V call is TRBV7-8, the J call TRBJ2-7; tentatively, D is TRBD1 (5 bases). Germline V lookup: CDR1 SGHVS, CDR2 FQNEAQ. There are 15 residues in the CDR3. V dropped 1 base and J dropped 2 bases, with 12 bases sitting between them. The CDR3 DNA reads TGTGCCAGCAGCTTAGTTTGGGGCGATACCTACGAGCAGTACTTC. Translated, it gives CASSLVWGDTYEQYF.

As DNA, the CDR3 is TGTGCCAGCAGCCGTCTTGGTCGGATAGCGGCAAACACCGGGGAGCTGTTTTTT. Translation: CASSRLGRIAANTGELFF. The rearrangement links TRBV5-8 to TRBJ2-2; D may be TRBD2 (6 bases). Trimming shortened V by 4 bases and J by 2 bases, and 21 bases separated the two germline ends. The CDR3 runs 18 residues. Germline loops: CDR1 SGHTS, CDR2 YDEGEE.

The genes are TRBV5-4 and TRBJ2-5; 13 nucleotides agree with TRBD2. The trim removed 4 bases at V and 0 bases at J, leaving 9 bases unmatched. The germline V gene has CDR1 SGHNT and CDR2 YYREEE (reference sequence). This CDR3 is built from 18 residues. The CDR3 sequence: CASSATSGRAGYQETQYF. Written as DNA, the CDR3 is TGTGCCAGCAGCGCTACTAGCGGGAGGGCCGGGTACCAAGAGACCCAGTACTTC.

In regard to this clone: With only one base between it and a far larger clone, this is likely a read error. The chain couples TRBV11-2 to TRBJ2-1; 10 positions agree with TRBD2. Germline loops: CDR1 SGHAT, CDR2 FQNNGV. The CDR3 is 15 amino acids. V trimming: 6 bases; J trimming: 0 bases; junction bases outside the gene matches: 2. The CDR3 here is CASRASGSSYNEQFF. The CDR3 bases are TGTGCCAGCAGAGCTAGCGGGAGCTCCTACAATGAGCAGTTCTTC.

This sequence joins TRBV4-1 and TRBJ2-2; the D is unclear. The V and J ends lost 4 bases and 5 bases respectively, with 14 bases between them. The V gene's germline CDR1 is MGHRA and CDR2 YSYEKL. The CDR3 length is 15 residues. For the CDR3, the DNA is TGCGCCAGCAGCCGGTCCGGGTACAATACCGGGGAGCTGTTTTTT. Translated: CASSRSGYNTGELFF.

Concerning this clone itself: At the DNA level, this CDR3 is encoded by other sequences in the same sample as well. The rearrangement links TRBV5-1 to TRBJ2-5; TRBD2 matches 11 bases. This CDR3 is 15 amino acids long. V gave up 5 bases and J gave up 2 bases; unmatched junction bases: 5. Germline-derived CDR1 and CDR2 are SGHRS and YFSETQ. This CDR3 reads CASSGLAGLQETQYF. The CDR3 DNA sequence: TGCGCCAGCAGTGGACTAGCGGGTCTTCAAGAGACCCAGTACTTC.

V usage is TRBV29-1 and J usage is TRBJ2-1, with D unresolved. CDR1 SQVTM and CDR2 ANQGSEA come from the germline V gene. This CDR3 comprises 11 residues. Deletions cut 3 bases from V and 6 bases from J, with 6 bases between. The CDR3 is CSVDSRNEQFF. CDR3 coding DNA: TGCAGCGTTGATTCCCGCAATGAGCAGTTCTTC.

Remarks on this clone: This sample also contains other DNA sequences that code for the same CDR3. J is TRBJ2-2 and V is TRBV5-1, with D unresolved. Trimming took off 0 bases at V and 2 bases at J, with 11 bases between the two ends. This CDR3 comprises 16 residues. Germline CDR1 is SGHRS and CDR2 is YFSETQ. The CDR3 DNA sequence: TGCGCCAGCAGCTTGGAGGGCAGACCCAACACCGGGGAGCTGTTTTTT. Protein product: CASSLEGRPNTGELFF.

The chain recombines TRBV21-1 with TRBJ1-4; the table names TRBD1, a call not compared with the DNA. TRBV21-1 counts as a pseudogene. There are 20 residues in the CDR3. The CDR3 DNA reads as TGTGCCAGCAGCAAAGTAGTCGCTGTGAGCCGGTCCAGGCCAAATGAAAAACTGTTTTTT. Its translation is CASSKVVAVSRSRPNEKLFF.

The rearrangement links TRBV2 to TRBJ2-1; the D is unclear. The CDR3 covers 14 residues. Trimming shortened V by 4 bases and J by 10 bases, and 17 bases separated the two germline ends. Germline V gene data show CDR1 as SNHLY and CDR2 as FYNNEI. DNA for the CDR3: TGTGCCAGCAGTGTTAGTTGGTGGATTGGCGAGCAGTTCTTC. Amino acids: CASSVSWWIGEQFF.

This clone was observed a few times. The J gene is TRBJ1-1, the V gene TRBV5-1, with D possibly matching TRBD1 (5 bases). Trimming removed 0 bases from V and 0 bases from J, with 12 bases in between. Looked up from germline, CDR1 is SGHRS and CDR2 is YFSETQ. CDR3 size: 16 residues. This chain's CDR3 is CASSLVSGYMNTEAFF. The CDR3 bases are TGCGCCAGCAGCTTGGTTTCAGGGTACATGAACACTGAAGCTTTCTTT. Together with reference TRBV5-1 and TRBJ1-1, the CDR3 gives the full variable domain: KAGVTQTPRYLIKTRGQQVTLSCSPISGHRSVSWYQQTPGQGLQFLFEYFSETQRNKGNFPGRFSGRQFSNSRSEMNVSTLELGDSALYLCASSLVSGYMNTEAFFGQGTRLTVV.

The rearrangement links TRBV30 to TRBJ2-3; TRBD2 agrees at 7 bases. The CDR3 runs to 15 residues. V shed 0 bases and J 2 bases; nucleotides not matched to a gene: 5. Per germline, CDR1 GTSNPN and CDR2 SVGIG (reference sequence). The CDR3 here is CAWSVGLAVTDTQYF. CDR3 sequence (DNA): TGTGCCTGGAGTGTAGGTCTAGCGGTCACAGATACGCAGTATTTT. Full variable domain (missing parts from reference TRBV30 and TRBJ2-3): SQTIHQWPATLVQPVGSPLSLECTVEGTSNPNLYWYRQAAGRGLQLLFYSVGIGQISSEVPQNLSASRPQDRQFILSSKKLLLSDSGFYLCAWSVGLAVTDTQYFGPGTRLTVL.

The chain employs TRBV5-1 and TRBJ2-2, with a weak D call TRBD2 (6 bases). Germline CDR1 is SGHRS and CDR2 is YFSETQ. The CDR3 is 15 residues long. V shed 0 bases and J shed 6 bases, with 12 bases lying between them. DNA of the CDR3: TGCGCCAGCAGCTTGGTAGCTAGCGACTCCGGGGAGCTGTTTTTT. This encodes CASSLVASDSGELFF. Looking up the rest from reference TRBV5-1 and TRBJ2-2 gives the full variable domain: KAGVTQTPRYLIKTRGQQVTLSCSPISGHRSVSWYQQTPGQGLQFLFEYFSETQRNKGNFPGRFSGRQFSNSRSEMNVSTLELGDSALYLCASSLVASDSGELFFGEGSRLTVL.

The chain has TRBV19 and TRBJ2-7; 7 bases agree with TRBD1. Per the germline V gene, CDR1 is LNHDA and CDR2 is SQIVND (reference sequence). J was trimmed by 7 bases and V by 5 bases; bases with no gene match: 11. This CDR3 contains 14 residues. This CDR3 reads CASSLTGLKNEQYF. The CDR3 nucleotides read TGTGCCAGTAGTTTGACAGGGTTAAAGAATGAGCAGTACTTC.